The subject of this entry is one TCR beta chain. What it recognizes is unknown. It is likely a read error, because the conserved phenylalanine at the end of the CDR3 is missing. The DNA is left out, because the CDR3 cannot be placed on it with certainty; the CDR3 is given as TCRdb lists it. This record belongs to a study of T cells in Graves' hyperthyroidism and ophthalmopathy. Points from the study as a whole: Most thyroid-expanded clonotypes above 0.001 were also found in blood.

Germline-derived CDR1 and CDR2 are MNHEY and SMNVEV (reference sequence). The CDR3 length is 11 residues, termini included. RNA transcripts gave rise to amplified TCR beta CDR3 regions. First-round RT-PCR targeting the TCR CDR3 was performed with the HTBI primer set. TCRdb used MiXCR to reprocess the multiplex PCR reads, holding one entry per CDR3 protein. The repertoire includes fewer than 40,000 distinct CDR3 sequences, around half of them detected once, and roughly 15% sits in the top ten. The chain uses TRBV27 and TRBJ1-2. The TCR comes from a man aged 35 to 55 with Graves' ophthalmopathy. The sequenced material came from blood. This CDR3 reads CASRYSSGYSY.